The 14 T cell receptor beta chains below all came from one sample that was sequenced in a study of blood T cell repertoires in COVID-19. The table came from immunoSEQ multiplex PCR; TCRdb's copy has only in-frame clones and leaves some out. The sample carries approximately 500,000 clones, approximately 90% recorded once. The sample comprised PBMCs or T cells enriched from blood (not recorded which). The receptor source for this set is a woman in her thirties or forties who had recovered from COVID-19.

This chain joins TRBV5-1 and TRBJ2-1; D remains ambiguous. The CDR3 consists of 13 residues. The V gene's germline CDR1 is SGHRS and CDR2 YFSETQ. V was pared by 0 bases and J by 4 bases, with 5 bases between. CDR3 bases: TGCGCCAGCAGCTTGGATTTATACAATGAGCAGTTCTTC. Translation: CASSLDLYNEQFF.

The rearrangement joins TRBV21-1 to TRBJ1-1. TRBV21-1 is a listed pseudogene. The CDR3 loop spans 19 amino acids. The CDR3 loop reads CASSNRYRDENPEGTEAFF. For the CDR3, the DNA is TGTGCCAGCAGCAACCGTTACCGGGACGAAAACCCGGAGGGCACTGAAGCTTTCTTT.

The chain combines TRBV6-5 with TRBJ1-2; no clear D. There are 12 residues in the CDR3. Germline values: CDR1 MNHEY, CDR2 SVGAGI. The V end was cut by 11 bases, the J end by 4 bases, with 14 bases between. The CDR3 region is CASSRGVYGYTF. For the CDR3, the DNA is TGTGCCTCAAGCAGAGGAGTCTATGGCTACACCTTC.

This chain joins TRBV19 and TRBJ1-5; no definite D call. CDR1 and CDR2 from the germline V gene are LNHDA and SQIVND (reference sequence). Trimming stripped 7 bases from V and 0 bases from J, with 13 bases between. The CDR3 is made up of 15 amino acids. CDR3 protein: CASTPSSGSNQPQHF. The CDR3 DNA follows: TGTGCCAGTACCCCCAGCTCAGGTAGCAATCAGCCCCAGCATTTT. The whole variable domain, remainder taken from reference TRBV19 and TRBJ1-5, is DGGITQSPKYLFRKEGQNVTLSCEQNLNHDAMYWYRQDPGQGLRLIYYSQIVNDFQKGDIAEGYSVSREKKESFPLTVTSAQKNPTAFYLCASTPSSGSNQPQHFGDGTRLSIL.

The CDR3: CATSRDKETQYF. The CDR3 region has the DNA TGTGCCACCAGCAGAGATAAAGAGACCCAGTACTTC. This chain connects TRBV15 to TRBJ2-5; no clear D gene. The CDR3 has 12 residues. CDR1 and CDR2 from the germline V gene are LNHNV and YYDKDF (reference sequence). V was shortened by 0 bases and J by 3 bases, with 2 bases between the two germline ends. Drawing the rest from reference TRBV15 and TRBJ2-5, the complete variable domain is DAMVIQNPRYQVTQFGKPVTLSCSQTLNHNVMYWYQQKSSQAPKLLFHYYDKDFNNEADTPDNFQSRRPNTSFCFLDIRSPGLGDTAMYLCATSRDKETQYFGPGTRLLVL.

The chain has TRBV9 and TRBJ1-1; no definite D call. Germline CDR1 SGDLS, CDR2 YYNGEE. CDR3 length: 12 residues. The ends were cut back, 4 bases at V and 7 bases at J, with 11 bases in the middle. The CDR3 loop is CASSTQEVEAFF. DNA for the CDR3: TGTGCCAGCAGCACTCAGGAAGTTGAAGCTTTCTTT.

The chain combines TRBV3-1 (or the pseudogene TRBV3-2) with TRBJ1-1, with 8 bases aligning to TRBD1. The V and J ends lost 2 bases and 1 base, in that order; junction bases with no gene match: 9. This CDR3 is 17 amino acids long. Germline CDR1 reads LGHDT; CDR2 reads YNNKEL (reference sequence). The CDR3 DNA follows: TGTGCCAGCAGCCAATCTTGGACAGGGTTAAAGAACACTGAAGCTTTCTTT. Its protein product is CASSQSWTGLKNTEAFF.

The V and J genes are TRBV5-1 and TRBJ1-1, with D unclear. The V end lost 4 bases, the J end lost 3 bases, and 4 bases lay between the germline ends. This CDR3 is 11 amino acids long. In germline, CDR1 is SGHRS, CDR2 YFSETQ. The CDR3 loop is CASSRDTEAFF. In nucleotides, the CDR3 is TGCGCCAGCAGCCGGGACACTGAAGCTTTCTTT. Together with reference TRBV5-1 and TRBJ1-1, the CDR3 gives the full variable domain: KAGVTQTPRYLIKTRGQQVTLSCSPISGHRSVSWYQQTPGQGLQFLFEYFSETQRNKGNFPGRFSGRQFSNSRSEMNVSTLELGDSALYLCASSRDTEAFFGQGTRLTVV.

This chain uses TRBV5-1 with TRBJ2-1, with a weak D call TRBD2 (6 bases). Germline V gene data show CDR1 as SGHRS and CDR2 as YFSETQ. The CDR3 has 16 residues. V gave up 7 bases and J gave up 8 bases, with 25 bases separating them. The chain's CDR3 is CASDQGGQLYGDEQFF. The CDR3, as DNA: TGCGCCAGCGACCAAGGAGGGCAGCTCTACGGGGATGAGCAGTTCTTC.

The rearrangement joins TRBV7-2 to TRBJ2-2; 12 positions agree with TRBD2. V lost 3 bases to trimming and J lost 2 bases; unmatched junction nucleotides: 7. Germline loops: CDR1 SGHTA, CDR2 FQGNSA. There are 18 residues in the CDR3. CDR3 coding DNA: TGTGCCAGCAGCTTGGAACTAGCGGGAGGAATAAACACCGGGGAGCTGTTTTTT. Translated: CASSLELAGGINTGELFF. Using reference TRBV7-2 and TRBJ2-2 for the parts outside the CDR3, the full variable domain is GAGVSQSPSNKVTEKGKDVELRCDPISGHTALYWYRQSLGQGLEFLIYFQGNSAPDKSGLPSDRFSAERTGGSVSTLTIQRTQQEDSAVYLCASSLELAGGINTGELFFGEGSRLTVL.

The CDR3 loop reads CASSPGGEQFF. The CDR3 nucleotides read TGTGCCAGCAGCCCGGGGGGTGAGCAGTTCTTC. The chain is built from TRBV7-8 and TRBJ2-1; the match to TRBD2 covers 7 bases. Germline V gene lookup returns CDR1 SGHVS and CDR2 FQNEAQ. With V trimmed by 5 bases and J by 9 bases, 1 base remained unmatched. The CDR3 is 11 residues long.

V and J are TRBV29-1 and TRBJ1-1; D is unresolved. Germline-derived CDR1 and CDR2 are SQVTM and ANQGSEA. The CDR3 spans 13 residues. V gave up 6 bases and J gave up 1 base, with 12 bases separating them. CDR3 residues: CSVRPSGNTEAFF. Here the CDR3 DNA reads TGCAGCGTCCGGCCCAGCGGGAACACTGAAGCTTTCTTT.

The rearrangement uses TRBV7-2 and TRBJ2-3, with 9 nucleotides matching TRBD2. The CDR3 loop spans 15 amino acids. V lost 3 bases, J lost 6 bases, and 7 bases stayed unmatched. CDR1 is SGHTA and CDR2 is FQGNSA in the germline V gene. The CDR3 nucleotides read TGTGCCAGCAGCTTCGCTAGCGGGGCCGGGGATACGCAGTATTTT. This encodes CASSFASGAGDTQYF.

This clone was observed once. The chain links TRBV19 to TRBJ1-3; weak D call: TRBD1 (5 bases). This CDR3 region has 16 residues. The germline V and J ends were trimmed by 2 bases and 4 bases, with 15 bases remaining between them. Germline CDR1 and CDR2: LNHDA and SQIVND (reference sequence). As DNA, the CDR3 is TGTGCCAGTAGTATAAGGGCCAGGGTAGCCGGAAACACCATATATTTT. Its protein is CASSIRARVAGNTIYF. Based on the CDR3 plus reference TRBV19 and TRBJ1-3, the full variable domain is DGGITQSPKYLFRKEGQNVTLSCEQNLNHDAMYWYRQDPGQGLRLIYYSQIVNDFQKGDIAEGYSVSREKKESFPLTVTSAQKNPTAFYLCASSIRARVAGNTIYFGEGSWLTVV.